This entry concerns a single TCR beta chain. The sample is drawn from a study of blood T cells in healthy people across ages. Germline lookup yields CDR1 SGHKS and CDR2 YYEKEE (reference sequence). This CDR3 has 14 residues. V trimming: 2 bases; J trimming: 11 bases; junction bases outside the gene matches: 12. Next came a second PCR, run for about 6 to 12 cycles, which used a sample-barcoded 5' primer along with a J-beta primer mix. One entry per CDR3 protein, called by TCRdb with MiXCR from the 5' RACE reads. The sample records roughly 680,000 distinct CDR3 sequences, more than 40% being singletons.

The rearrangement uses TRBV5-5 and TRBJ1-1, with 7 bases that match TRBD1. The source of this sequence is a woman between 55 and 75 years old in good health. Specimen: blood. CDR3 protein: CASSFPGTDFMAFF. In DNA, the CDR3 is TGTGCCAGCAGCTTTCCCGGGACAGATTTCATGGCTTTCTTT.